This T cell receptor beta chain was captured in a study of spatial heterogeneity in lung cancer (dated by TCRdb to the late 2010s). As for the study more broadly: Beta-chain transcripts were consistently detected in greater numbers than alpha-chain transcripts, which likely reflected higher beta-chain transcript abundance. A strong correlation was found between TCR transcript counts in tumor regions and a T cell transcriptional module score from matched bulk RNA-seq. In the raw uncorrected reads, each unique combination of TCR and UMI appeared more than ten times on average. The study quantitatively compared TCR alpha and beta repertoires across multiple tumor regions, matched nontumor lung and blood in non-small cell lung cancer. Nonsynonymous mutation counts, determined by whole-exome sequencing of tumor tissue, were related to features of the TCR repertoire. Both alpha and beta chains were TCR-sequenced in samples taken at surgery, namely 220 tumor regions, around 64 matched nontumor lung samples and 50 to 60 PBMC samples. Overall study outcomes, separate from this receptor: Confirming at a functional level the hypothesis that regional TCRs recognize regional mutations was considered to require additional single-cell paired TCR alpha and beta sequencing. Counts of ubiquitous and regional expanded TCRs were found to correlate with counts of ubiquitous and regional nonsynonymous mutations, respectively. The tumor nonsynonymous mutation count correlated with the number of expanded intratumoral alpha and beta TCRs. TCR-seq was estimated to cover only approximately 7% of tumor T cells for alpha chains and 13% for beta chains.

This clonotype appeared many times. What this receptor recognizes is not known. No per-base quality is available; no much larger clone lies one base away. The time point label corresponds to: sample taken at primary tumor resection. Samples were obtained from approximately 70 patients with early-stage, untreated non-small cell lung cancer from the lung TRACERx cohort. For TCR sequencing, whole RNA was extracted from tumor and nontumor lung tissue, or from cryopreserved PBMC samples, and no cell sorting was done. Only patients for whom sufficient RNA was available from at least two tumor regions were selected for TCR sequencing. A lung pathologist reviewed the tumor and adjacent nontumor lung specimens before the specimens were selected. Its CDR3 holds 18 amino acids, cysteine through phenylalanine. Only CDR3 DNA is held: 54 bases, read in frame from base 1. Here V drops 2 bases and J drops 0 bases, and the junction holds 7 bases not matched to any gene. In the germline V gene, CDR1 corresponds to MNHNS and CDR2 to SASEGT.

Libraries were made using 5' RACE. Sequencing used a NextSeq 500. In the TCR library protocol, a unique molecular identifier was attached to each TCR cDNA molecule so that PCR and sequencing errors could be corrected. The original pipeline was this. Decombinator tools were used for TCR identification, UMI-based error correction and CDR3 extraction. Expanded TCRs were defined as those above a frequency of 2 per 1,000, corresponding to the top 1% of the tumor frequency distribution. Expanded tumor TCRs statistically deemed absent (corrected P<0.05) from at least one tumor region were classed as regional, and all other expanded tumor TCRs were classed as ubiquitous. Each repertoire was subsampled 100 times to 5,000 TCRs, after which Renyi diversity was computed with the R vegan package. To build CDR3 similarity networks, amino acid triplet string-kernel similarity was used, and CDR3s were connected when their pairwise similarity was above 0.82. The public reads were reanalyzed by TCRdb: fastp trimming at Q25, MiXCR alignment, in-frame beta chains only. Rows are unified per CDR3 protein, each entry keeping the most common DNA and genes. The V and J calls and clone size come from TCRdb's table, not from the authors' own analysis. Present in this sample are fewer than 20,000 distinct CDR3 sequences, about 6.5% of which were seen just once. Jointly, the top ten make up 20% to 25% of the sample.

The chain is assembled from TRBV6-1 and TRBJ2-6; 7 bases in between match TRBD1. This receptor was obtained from a female donor with early-stage non-small cell lung cancer. The specimen was lung tumor tissue, collected at surgery. The CDR3 protein sequence reads: CASSELGTVLSGANVLTF. Here is the DNA: TGTGCCAGCAGTGAATTGGGGACAGTTCTCTCTGGGGCCAACGTCCTGACTTTC.